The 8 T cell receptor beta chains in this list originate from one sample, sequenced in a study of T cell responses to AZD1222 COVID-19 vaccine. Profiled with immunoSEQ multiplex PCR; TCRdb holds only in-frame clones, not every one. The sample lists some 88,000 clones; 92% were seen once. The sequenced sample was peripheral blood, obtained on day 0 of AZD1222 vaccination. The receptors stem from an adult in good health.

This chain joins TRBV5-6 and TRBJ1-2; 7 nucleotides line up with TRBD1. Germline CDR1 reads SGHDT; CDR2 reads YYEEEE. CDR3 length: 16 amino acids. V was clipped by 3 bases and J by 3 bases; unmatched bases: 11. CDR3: CASSSRTGRVDYGYTF. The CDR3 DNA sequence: TGTGCCAGCAGCTCCCGGACAGGACGTGTGGACTATGGCTACACCTTC.

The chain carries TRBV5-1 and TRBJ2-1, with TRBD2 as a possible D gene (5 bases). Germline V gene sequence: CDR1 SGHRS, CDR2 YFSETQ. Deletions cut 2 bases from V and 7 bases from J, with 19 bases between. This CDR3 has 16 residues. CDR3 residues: CASSFQAVASPNEQFF. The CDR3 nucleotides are TGCGCCAGCAGCTTTCAGGCGGTGGCTAGCCCTAATGAGCAGTTCTTC.

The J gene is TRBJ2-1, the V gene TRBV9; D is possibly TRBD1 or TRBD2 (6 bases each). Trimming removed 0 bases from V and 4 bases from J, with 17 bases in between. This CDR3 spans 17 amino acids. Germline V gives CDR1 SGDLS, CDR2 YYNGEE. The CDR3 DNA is TGTGCCAGCAGCGTAGCTACAGGAGGGGGTTTGTACAATGAGCAGTTCTTC. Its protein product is CASSVATGGGLYNEQFF.

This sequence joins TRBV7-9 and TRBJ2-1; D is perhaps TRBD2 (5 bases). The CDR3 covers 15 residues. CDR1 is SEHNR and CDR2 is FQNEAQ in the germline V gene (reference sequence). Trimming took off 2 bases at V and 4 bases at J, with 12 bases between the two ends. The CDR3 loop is CASSLSSSTYNEQFF. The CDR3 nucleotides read TGTGCCAGCAGCTTATCTAGCAGCACGTACAATGAGCAGTTCTTC.

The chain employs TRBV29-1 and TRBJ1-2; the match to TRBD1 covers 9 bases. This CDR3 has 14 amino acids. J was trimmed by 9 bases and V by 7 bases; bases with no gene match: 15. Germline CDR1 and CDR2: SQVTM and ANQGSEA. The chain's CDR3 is CSAEGTGQGRSYTF. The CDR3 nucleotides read TGCAGCGCGGAAGGCACGGGACAGGGTAGAAGCTACACCTTC.

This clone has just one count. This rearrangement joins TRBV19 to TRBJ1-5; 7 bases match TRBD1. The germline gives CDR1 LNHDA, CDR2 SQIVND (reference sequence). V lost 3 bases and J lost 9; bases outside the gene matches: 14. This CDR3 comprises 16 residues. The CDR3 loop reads CASSIEGRGVVWPQHF. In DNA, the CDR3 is TGTGCCAGTAGTATTGAAGGCAGGGGGGTTGTGTGGCCCCAGCATTTT. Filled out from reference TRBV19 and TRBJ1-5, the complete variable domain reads DGGITQSPKYLFRKEGQNVTLSCEQNLNHDAMYWYRQDPGQGLRLIYYSQIVNDFQKGDIAEGYSVSREKKESFPLTVTSAQKNPTAFYLCASSIEGRGVVWPQHFGDGTRLSIL.

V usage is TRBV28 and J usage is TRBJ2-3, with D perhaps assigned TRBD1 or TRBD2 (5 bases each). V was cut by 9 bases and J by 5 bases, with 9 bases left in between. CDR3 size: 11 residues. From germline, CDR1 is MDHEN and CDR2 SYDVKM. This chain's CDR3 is CARGGGDTQYF. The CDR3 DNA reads TGTGCCAGGGGTGGGGGAGATACGCAGTATTTT. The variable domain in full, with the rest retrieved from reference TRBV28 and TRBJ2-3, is DVKVTQSSRYLVKRTGEKVFLECVQDMDHENMFWYRQDPGLGLRLIYFSYDVKMKEKGDIPEGYSVSREKKERFSLILESASTNQTSMYLCARGGGDTQYFGPGTRLTVL.

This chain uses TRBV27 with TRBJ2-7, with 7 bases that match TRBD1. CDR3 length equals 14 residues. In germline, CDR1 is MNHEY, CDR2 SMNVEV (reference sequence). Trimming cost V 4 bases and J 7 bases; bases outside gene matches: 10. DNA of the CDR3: TGTGCCAGCAGTTCGACAGGGAATAGGAAGGAGCAGTACTTC. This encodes CASSSTGNRKEQYF.